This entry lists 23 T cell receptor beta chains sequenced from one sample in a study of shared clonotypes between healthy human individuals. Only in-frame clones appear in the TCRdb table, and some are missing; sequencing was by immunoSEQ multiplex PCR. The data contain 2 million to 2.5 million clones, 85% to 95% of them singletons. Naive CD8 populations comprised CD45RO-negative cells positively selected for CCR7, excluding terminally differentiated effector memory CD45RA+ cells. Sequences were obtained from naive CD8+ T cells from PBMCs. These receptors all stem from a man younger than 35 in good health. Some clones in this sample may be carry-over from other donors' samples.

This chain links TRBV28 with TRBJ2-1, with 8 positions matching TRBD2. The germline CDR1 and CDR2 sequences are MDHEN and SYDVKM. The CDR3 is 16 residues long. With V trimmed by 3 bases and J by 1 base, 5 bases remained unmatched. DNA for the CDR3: TGTGCCAGCAGTTTTGGGAGCGGGAGTTCCTACAATGAGCAGTTCTTC. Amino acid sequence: CASSFGSGSSYNEQFF.

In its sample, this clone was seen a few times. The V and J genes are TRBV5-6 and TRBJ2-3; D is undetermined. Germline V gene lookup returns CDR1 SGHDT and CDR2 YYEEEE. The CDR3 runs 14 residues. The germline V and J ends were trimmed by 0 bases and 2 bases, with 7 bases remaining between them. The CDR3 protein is CASSLGHLTDTQYF. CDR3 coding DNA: TGTGCCAGCAGCTTGGGACACCTCACAGATACGCAGTATTTT.

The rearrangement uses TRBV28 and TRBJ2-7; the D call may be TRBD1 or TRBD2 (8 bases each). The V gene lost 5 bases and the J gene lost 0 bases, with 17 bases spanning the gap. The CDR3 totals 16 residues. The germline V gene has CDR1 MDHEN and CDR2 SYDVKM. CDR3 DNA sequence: TGTGCCAGCAGTGCTTACAGGGGGACTAGCTCCTACGAGCAGTACTTC. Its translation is CASSAYRGTSSYEQYF.

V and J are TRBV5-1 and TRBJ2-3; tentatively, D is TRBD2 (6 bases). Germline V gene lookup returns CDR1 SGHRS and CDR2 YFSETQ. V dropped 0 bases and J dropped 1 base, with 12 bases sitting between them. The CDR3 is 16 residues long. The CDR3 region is CASSLGGRPGTDTQYF. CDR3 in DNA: TGCGCCAGCAGCTTGGGTGGGAGGCCCGGCACAGATACGCAGTATTTT. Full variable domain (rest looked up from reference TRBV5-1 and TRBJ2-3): KAGVTQTPRYLIKTRGQQVTLSCSPISGHRSVSWYQQTPGQGLQFLFEYFSETQRNKGNFPGRFSGRQFSNSRSEMNVSTLELGDSALYLCASSLGGRPGTDTQYFGPGTRLTVL.

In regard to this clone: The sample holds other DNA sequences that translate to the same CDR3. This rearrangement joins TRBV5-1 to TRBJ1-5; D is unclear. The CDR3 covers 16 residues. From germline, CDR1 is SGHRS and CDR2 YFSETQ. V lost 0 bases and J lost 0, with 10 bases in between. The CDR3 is CASSLGPQGSNQPQHF. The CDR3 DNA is TGCGCCAGCAGCTTGGGACCCCAAGGTAGCAATCAGCCCCAGCATTTT.

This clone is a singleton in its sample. This CDR3 reads CASSEWFGGEYEQYF. The CDR3 DNA sequence: TGTGCCAGCAGTGAATGGTTCGGAGGAGAGTACGAGCAGTACTTC. The rearrangement uses TRBV6-1 and TRBJ2-7; D possibly corresponds to TRBD2 (5 bases). The CDR3 length is 15 residues. The V gene's germline CDR1 is MNHNS and CDR2 SASEGT. The V and J ends lost 2 bases and 4 bases respectively, with 15 bases between them.

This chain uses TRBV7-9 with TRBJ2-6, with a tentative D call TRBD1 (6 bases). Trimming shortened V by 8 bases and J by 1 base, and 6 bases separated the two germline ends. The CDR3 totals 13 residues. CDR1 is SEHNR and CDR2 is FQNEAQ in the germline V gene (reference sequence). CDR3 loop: CASDRSGANVLTF. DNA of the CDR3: TGTGCCAGCGACAGGTCTGGGGCCAACGTCCTGACTTTC.

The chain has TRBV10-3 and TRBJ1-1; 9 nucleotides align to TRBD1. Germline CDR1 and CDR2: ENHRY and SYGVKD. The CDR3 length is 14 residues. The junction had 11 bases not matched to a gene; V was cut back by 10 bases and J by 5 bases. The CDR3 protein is CATSPRTGETEAFF. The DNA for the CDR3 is TGTGCCACCTCCCCTAGGACAGGGGAGACTGAAGCTTTCTTT.

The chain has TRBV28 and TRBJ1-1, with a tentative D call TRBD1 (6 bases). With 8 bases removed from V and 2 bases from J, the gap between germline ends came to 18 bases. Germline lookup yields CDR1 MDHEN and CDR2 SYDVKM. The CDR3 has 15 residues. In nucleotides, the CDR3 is TGTGCCAGCGGATCACTGGACAGATTAAACACTGAAGCTTTCTTT. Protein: CASGSLDRLNTEAFF. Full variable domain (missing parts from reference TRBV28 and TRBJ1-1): DVKVTQSSRYLVKRTGEKVFLECVQDMDHENMFWYRQDPGLGLRLIYFSYDVKMKEKGDIPEGYSVSREKKERFSLILESASTNQTSMYLCASGSLDRLNTEAFFGQGTRLTVV.

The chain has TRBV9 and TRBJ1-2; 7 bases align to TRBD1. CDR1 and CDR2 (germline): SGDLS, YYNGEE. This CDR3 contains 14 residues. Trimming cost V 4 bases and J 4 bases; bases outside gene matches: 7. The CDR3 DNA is TGTGCCAGCAGCCTACCGGGACAGATCTATGGCTACACCTTC. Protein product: CASSLPGQIYGYTF.

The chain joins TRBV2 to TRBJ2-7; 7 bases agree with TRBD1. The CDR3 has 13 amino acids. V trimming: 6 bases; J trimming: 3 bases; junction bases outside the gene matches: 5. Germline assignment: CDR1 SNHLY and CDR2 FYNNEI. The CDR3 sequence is CASRGDSNYEQYF. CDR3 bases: TGTGCCAGCAGAGGGGACAGTAACTACGAGCAGTACTTC.

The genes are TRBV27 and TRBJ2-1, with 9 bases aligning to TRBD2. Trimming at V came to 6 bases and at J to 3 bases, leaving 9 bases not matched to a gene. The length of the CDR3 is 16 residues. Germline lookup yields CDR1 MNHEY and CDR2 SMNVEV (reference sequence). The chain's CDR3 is CASRLGLAGNYNEQFF. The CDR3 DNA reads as TGTGCCAGCAGGCTCGGGCTAGCGGGGAACTACAATGAGCAGTTCTTC.

The chain's CDR3 is CSVEVPSRPTYEQYF. The CDR3 bases are TGCAGCGTTGAAGTGCCCTCGCGGCCCACCTACGAGCAGTACTTC. V is TRBV29-1 and J is TRBJ2-7, with D unresolved. The ends were cut back, 1 base at V and 2 bases at J, with 15 bases in the middle. Germline V lookup: CDR1 SQVTM, CDR2 ANQGSEA. The CDR3 has 15 amino acids.

The CDR3: CASSFSLDGSNQPQHF. CDR3 DNA sequence: TGTGCCAGCAGCTTCTCACTAGATGGTAGCAATCAGCCCCAGCATTTT. J is TRBJ1-5 and V is TRBV7-8; D gene uncertain. This CDR3 spans 16 amino acids. Germline CDR1 reads SGHVS; CDR2 reads FQNEAQ. V shed 3 bases and J shed 0 bases, with 12 bases lying between them.

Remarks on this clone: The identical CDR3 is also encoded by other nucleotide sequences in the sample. In nucleotides, the CDR3 is TGTGCCAGCAGCTTGGGTGGGAGACTCTACGAGCAGTACTTC. It encodes CASSLGGRLYEQYF. The rearrangement joins TRBV7-2 to TRBJ2-7; possibly TRBD2 for D (5 bases). Germline CDR1 reads SGHTA; CDR2 reads FQGNSA. Between the trimmed V and J ends, which lost 3 bases and 3 bases, there was a span of 12 bases. The CDR3 loop spans 14 amino acids.

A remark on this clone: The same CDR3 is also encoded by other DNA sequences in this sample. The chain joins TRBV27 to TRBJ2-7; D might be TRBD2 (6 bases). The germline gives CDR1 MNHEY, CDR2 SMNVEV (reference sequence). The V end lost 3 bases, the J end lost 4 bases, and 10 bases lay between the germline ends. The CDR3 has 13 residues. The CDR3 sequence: CASSFGGRYEQYF. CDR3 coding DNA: TGTGCCAGCAGTTTCGGGGGTAGGTACGAGCAGTACTTC.

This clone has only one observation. The CDR3 spells CASSEQHGNEKLFF. The CDR3 DNA is TGTGCCAGCAGTGAGCAGCACGGTAATGAAAAACTGTTTTTT. This chain joins TRBV25-1 and TRBJ1-4; D is unresolved. Germline values: CDR1 MGHDK, CDR2 SYGVNS. Trimming removed 3 bases at V and 4 bases at J, with 9 bases between. The CDR3 length is 14 residues.

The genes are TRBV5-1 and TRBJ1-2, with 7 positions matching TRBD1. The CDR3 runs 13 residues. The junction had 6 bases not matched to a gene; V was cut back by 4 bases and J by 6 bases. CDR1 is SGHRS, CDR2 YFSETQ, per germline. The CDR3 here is CASSETGMDGYTF. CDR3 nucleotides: TGCGCCAGCAGCGAGACAGGGATGGATGGCTACACCTTC. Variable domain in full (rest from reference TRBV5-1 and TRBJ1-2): KAGVTQTPRYLIKTRGQQVTLSCSPISGHRSVSWYQQTPGQGLQFLFEYFSETQRNKGNFPGRFSGRQFSNSRSEMNVSTLELGDSALYLCASSETGMDGYTFGSGTRLTVV.

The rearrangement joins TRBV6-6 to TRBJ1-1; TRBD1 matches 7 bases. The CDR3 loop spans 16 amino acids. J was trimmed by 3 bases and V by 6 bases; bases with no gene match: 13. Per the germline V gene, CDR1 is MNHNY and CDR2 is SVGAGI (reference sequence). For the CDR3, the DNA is TGTGCCAGCAGGTTCGACAGGGAAAACGGGGACACTGAAGCTTTCTTT. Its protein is CASRFDRENGDTEAFF.

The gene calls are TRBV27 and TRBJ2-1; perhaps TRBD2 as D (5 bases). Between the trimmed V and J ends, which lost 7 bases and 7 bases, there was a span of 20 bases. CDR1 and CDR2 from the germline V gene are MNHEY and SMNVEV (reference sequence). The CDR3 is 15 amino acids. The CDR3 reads CASTWVALPGNEQFF. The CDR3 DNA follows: TGTGCCAGCACATGGGTAGCCCTCCCGGGAAATGAGCAGTTCTTC.

CDR3 sequence reads: CAISEPGTVNQPQHF. The CDR3 nucleotides read TGTGCCATCAGTGAGCCCGGGACAGTTAATCAGCCCCAGCATTTT. This sequence joins TRBV10-3 and TRBJ1-5, with 7 bases lining up with TRBD1. CDR3 size: 15 residues. V lost 2 bases, J lost 4 bases, and 5 bases stayed unmatched. Germline V gene lookup returns CDR1 ENHRY and CDR2 SYGVKD.

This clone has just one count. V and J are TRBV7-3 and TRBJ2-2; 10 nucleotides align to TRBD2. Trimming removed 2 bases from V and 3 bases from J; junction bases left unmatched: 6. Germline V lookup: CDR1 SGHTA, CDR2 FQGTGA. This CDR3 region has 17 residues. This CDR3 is CASSLGLAGADTGELFF. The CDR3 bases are TGTGCCAGCAGCTTAGGGCTAGCGGGAGCTGACACCGGGGAGCTGTTTTTT.

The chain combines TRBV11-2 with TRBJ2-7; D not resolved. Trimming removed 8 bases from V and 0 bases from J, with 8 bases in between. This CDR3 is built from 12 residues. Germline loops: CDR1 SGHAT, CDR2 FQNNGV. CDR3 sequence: CASADGSYEQYF. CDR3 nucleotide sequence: TGTGCCAGCGCTGACGGCTCCTACGAGCAGTACTTC.